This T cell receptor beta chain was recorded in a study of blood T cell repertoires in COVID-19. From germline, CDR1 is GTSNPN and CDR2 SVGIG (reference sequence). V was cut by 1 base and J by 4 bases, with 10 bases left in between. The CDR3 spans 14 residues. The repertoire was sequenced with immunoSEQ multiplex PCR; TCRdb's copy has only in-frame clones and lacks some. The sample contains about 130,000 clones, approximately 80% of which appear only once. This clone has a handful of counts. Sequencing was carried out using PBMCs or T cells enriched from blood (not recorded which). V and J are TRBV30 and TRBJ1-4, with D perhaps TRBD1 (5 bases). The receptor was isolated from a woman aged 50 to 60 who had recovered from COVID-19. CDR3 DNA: TGTGCCTGGAGTGCGTGGACACATAATGAAAAACTGTTTTTT. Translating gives CAWSAWTHNEKLFF.